A selection of T cell receptor beta chains follows, all from one sample in a study of T-cell reconstitution after alpha-beta-depleted transplantation in children. In TCRdb, the PCR reads were re-called with MiXCR into one record per CDR3 protein. The sample has roughly 490,000 distinct CDR3 sequences, about 10% seen once. The sequences come from PBMCs, mostly from graft donor cells, collected 180 days after TCRalphabeta/CD19-depleted stem cell transplant. The receptors shown here come from a female patient aged 2 to 10 who had a stem cell transplant for aplastic anemia, so the T cells may come from the graft donor. Each CDR3 is given with its conserved first and last residue. A D gene is named only where the DNA matches it firmly. Clone size is not always given. Where it is, it says once, few, many or a class for expanded clones.

D: -
V: TRBV28
size: -
length: 18
J: TRBJ1-1
CDR3: CASSQLFQGVRVNTEAFF
DNA: TGTGCCAGCAGTCAGCTATTCCAAGGGGTAAGGGTGAACACTGAAGCTTTCTTT

D: -
V: TRBV12-3/TRBV12-4
size: few
length: 13
J: TRBJ1-2
CDR3: CASSREEGYGYTF
DNA: TGTGCCAGCAGCCGAGAGGAGGGCTATGGCTACACCTTC

D: TRBD2
V: TRBV20-1
size: many
length: 13
J: TRBJ2-1
CDR3: CSAPSGRNGEQFF
DNA: TGCAGTGCCCCTAGCGGGAGGAATGGTGAGCAGTTCTTC

D: -
V: TRBV4-3
size: few
length: 16
J: TRBJ2-5
CDR3: CASSQEGPGFQETQYF
DNA: TGCGCCAGCAGCCAAGAGGGGCCGGGCTTCCAAGAGACCCAGTACTTC

D: TRBD1
V: TRBV5-1
size: -
length: 18
J: TRBJ1-3
CDR3: CASSWGQDLLHSGNTIYF
DNA: TGCGCCAGCAGCTGGGGACAGGATCTCCTCCACTCTGGAAACACCATATATTTT

D: -
V: TRBV12-3/TRBV12-4
size: many
length: 15
J: TRBJ1-2
CDR3: CASSSPGLRSHGYTF
DNA: TGTGCCAGCAGTTCCCCCGGCCTAAGGTCCCATGGCTACACCTTC

D: TRBD2
V: TRBV6-5
size: few
length: 19
J: TRBJ2-2
CDR3: CASSYTFPGLAGITGELFF
DNA: TGTGCCAGCAGTTACACATTCCCGGGACTAGCGGGGATCACCGGGGAGCTGTTTTTT

D: TRBD1
V: TRBV7-6
size: -
length: 16
J: TRBJ2-2
CDR3: CASSRGDRGYTGELFF
DNA: TGTGCCAGCAGCCGAGGGGACAGGGGGTACACCGGGGAGCTGTTTTTT

D: TRBD2
V: TRBV20-1
size: many
length: 15
J: TRBJ2-2
CDR3: CSARPGLADTGELFF
DNA: TGCAGTGCTAGACCGGGACTAGCCGACACCGGGGAGCTGTTTTTT

D: -
V: TRBV28
size: -
length: 13
J: TRBJ2-7
CDR3: CASSLSPSAEQYF
DNA: TGTGCCAGCAGCCTCTCCCCGAGTGCGGAGCAGTACTTC

D: -
V: TRBV27
size: -
length: 13
J: TRBJ2-1
CDR3: CASSQIGPPEQFF
DNA: TGTGCCAGCAGTCAAATCGGCCCGCCTGAGCAGTTCTTC

D: -
V: TRBV20-1
size: -
length: 15
J: TRBJ2-1
CDR3: CSARDRLSPYNEQFF
DNA: TGCAGTGCTAGGGACAGATTGTCTCCTTACAATGAGCAGTTCTTC

D: TRBD1
V: TRBV28
size: few
length: 17
J: TRBJ1-1
CDR3: CASGDPGTGGQITEAFF
DNA: TGTGCCAGCGGGGATCCCGGGACAGGGGGACAAATCACTGAAGCTTTCTTT